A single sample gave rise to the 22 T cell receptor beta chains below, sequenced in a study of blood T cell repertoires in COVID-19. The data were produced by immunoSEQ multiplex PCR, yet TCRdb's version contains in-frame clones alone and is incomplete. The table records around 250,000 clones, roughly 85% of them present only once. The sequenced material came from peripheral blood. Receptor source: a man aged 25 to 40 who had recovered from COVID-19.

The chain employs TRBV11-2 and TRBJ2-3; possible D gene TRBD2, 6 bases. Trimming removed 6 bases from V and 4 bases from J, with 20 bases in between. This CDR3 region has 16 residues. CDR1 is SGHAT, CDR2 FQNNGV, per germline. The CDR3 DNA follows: TGTGCCAGCAGGGTCTCTTTACTAGCTGGCTCAGATACGCAGTATTTT. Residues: CASRVSLLAGSDTQYF. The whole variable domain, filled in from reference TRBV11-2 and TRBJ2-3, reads EAGVAQSPRYKIIEKRQSVAFWCNPISGHATLYWYQQILGQGPKLLIQFQNNGVVDDSQLPKDRFSAERLKGVDSTLKIQPAKLEDSAVYLCASRVSLLAGSDTQYFGPGTRLTVL.

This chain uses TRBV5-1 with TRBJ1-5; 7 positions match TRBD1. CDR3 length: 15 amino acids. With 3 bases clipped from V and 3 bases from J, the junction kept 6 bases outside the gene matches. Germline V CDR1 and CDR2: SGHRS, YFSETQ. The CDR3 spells CASSSRGDINQPQHF. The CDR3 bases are TGCGCCAGCAGCTCCAGGGGGGACATCAATCAGCCCCAGCATTTT.

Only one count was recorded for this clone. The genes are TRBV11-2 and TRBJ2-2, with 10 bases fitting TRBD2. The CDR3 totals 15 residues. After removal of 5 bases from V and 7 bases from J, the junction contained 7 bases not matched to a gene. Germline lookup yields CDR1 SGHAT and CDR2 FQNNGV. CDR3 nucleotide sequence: TGTGCCAGCAGCCCAGGGACTAGCGCCTACGGGGAGCTGTTTTTT. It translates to CASSPGTSAYGELFF.

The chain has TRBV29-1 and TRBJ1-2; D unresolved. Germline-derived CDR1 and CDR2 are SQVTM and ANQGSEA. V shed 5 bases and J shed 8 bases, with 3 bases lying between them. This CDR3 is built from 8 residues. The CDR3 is CSVTGYTF. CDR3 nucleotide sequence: TGCAGCGTTACAGGCTACACCTTC.

This CDR3 reads CASSRTEERTDTQYF. CDR3 bases: TGTGCCAGCAGTAGGACAGAGGAGCGCACAGATACGCAGTATTTT. The V gene is TRBV6-5, the J gene TRBJ2-3, with D perhaps matching TRBD1 (6 bases). Germline V gene sequence: CDR1 MNHEY, CDR2 SVGAGI. The V end lost 5 bases, the J end lost 1 base, and 13 bases lay between the germline ends. This CDR3 is 15 amino acids long.

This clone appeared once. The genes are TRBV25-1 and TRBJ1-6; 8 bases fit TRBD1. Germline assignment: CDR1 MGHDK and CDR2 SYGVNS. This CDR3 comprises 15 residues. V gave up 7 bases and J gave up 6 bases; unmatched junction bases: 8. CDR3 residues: CASNSGGRFNSPLHF. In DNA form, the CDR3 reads TGTGCCAGCAATTCAGGGGGCAGATTTAATTCACCCCTCCACTTT.

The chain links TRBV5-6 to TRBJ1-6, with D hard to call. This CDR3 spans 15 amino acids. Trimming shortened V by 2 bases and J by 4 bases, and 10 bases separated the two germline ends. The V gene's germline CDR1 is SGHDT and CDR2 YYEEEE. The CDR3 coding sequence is TGTGCCAGCAGCTTACTCAATTCTTATAATTCACCCCTCCACTTT. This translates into CASSLLNSYNSPLHF.

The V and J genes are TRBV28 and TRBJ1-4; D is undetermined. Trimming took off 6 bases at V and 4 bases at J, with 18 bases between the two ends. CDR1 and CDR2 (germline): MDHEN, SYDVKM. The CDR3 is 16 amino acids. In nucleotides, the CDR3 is TGTGCCAGCAGAAAACCCGACCCAGGCTATAATGAAAAACTGTTTTTT. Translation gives CASRKPDPGYNEKLFF.

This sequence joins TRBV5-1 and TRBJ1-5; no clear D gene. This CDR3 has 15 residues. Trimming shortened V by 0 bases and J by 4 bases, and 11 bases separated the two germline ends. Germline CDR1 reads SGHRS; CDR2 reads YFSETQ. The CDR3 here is CASSLEPESNQPQHF. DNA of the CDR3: TGCGCCAGCAGCTTGGAGCCCGAGTCTAATCAGCCCCAGCATTTT.

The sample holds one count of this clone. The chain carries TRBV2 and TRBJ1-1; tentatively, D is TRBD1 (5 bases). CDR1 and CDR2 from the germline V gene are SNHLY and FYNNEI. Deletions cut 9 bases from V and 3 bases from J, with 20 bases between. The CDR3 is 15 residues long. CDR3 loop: CAREGEGPGDTEAFF. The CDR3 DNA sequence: TGTGCCAGAGAGGGAGAAGGACCGGGGGACACTGAAGCTTTCTTT.

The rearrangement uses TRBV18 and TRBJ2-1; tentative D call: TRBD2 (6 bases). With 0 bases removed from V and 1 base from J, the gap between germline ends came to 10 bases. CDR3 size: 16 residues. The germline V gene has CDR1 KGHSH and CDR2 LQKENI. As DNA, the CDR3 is TGTGCCAGCTCACCACCGACTAGTCCATCCTACAATGAGCAGTTCTTC. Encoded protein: CASSPPTSPSYNEQFF.

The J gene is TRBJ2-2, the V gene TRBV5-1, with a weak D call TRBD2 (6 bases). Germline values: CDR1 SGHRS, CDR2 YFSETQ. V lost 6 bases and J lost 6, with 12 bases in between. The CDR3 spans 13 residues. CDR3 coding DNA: TGCGCCAGCAACAACGGGGGAGCCGGGGAGCTGTTTTTT. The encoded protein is CASNNGGAGELFF. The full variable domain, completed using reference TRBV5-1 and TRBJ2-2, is KAGVTQTPRYLIKTRGQQVTLSCSPISGHRSVSWYQQTPGQGLQFLFEYFSETQRNKGNFPGRFSGRQFSNSRSEMNVSTLELGDSALYLCASNNGGAGELFFGEGSRLTVL.

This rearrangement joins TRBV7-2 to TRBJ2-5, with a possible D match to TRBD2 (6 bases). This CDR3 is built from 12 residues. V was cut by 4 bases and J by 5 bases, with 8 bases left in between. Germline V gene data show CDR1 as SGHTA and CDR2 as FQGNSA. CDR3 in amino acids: CASSSGRETQYF. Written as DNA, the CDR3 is TGTGCCAGCAGCTCAGGGAGGGAGACCCAGTACTTC.

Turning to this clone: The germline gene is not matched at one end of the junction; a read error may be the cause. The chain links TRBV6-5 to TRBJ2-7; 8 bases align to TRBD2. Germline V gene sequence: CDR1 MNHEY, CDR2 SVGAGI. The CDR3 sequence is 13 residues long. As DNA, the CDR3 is TGTGCCAGCAGTTGGACTAGCTCCAACGAGCAGTACTTC. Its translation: CASSWTSSNEQYF.

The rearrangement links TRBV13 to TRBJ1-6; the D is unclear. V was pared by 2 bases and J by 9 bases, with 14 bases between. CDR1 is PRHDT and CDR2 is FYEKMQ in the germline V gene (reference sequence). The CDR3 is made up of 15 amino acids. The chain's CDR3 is CASSLKVTSFSPLHF. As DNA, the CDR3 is TGTGCCAGCAGCTTAAAAGTGACAAGTTTTTCACCCCTCCACTTT.

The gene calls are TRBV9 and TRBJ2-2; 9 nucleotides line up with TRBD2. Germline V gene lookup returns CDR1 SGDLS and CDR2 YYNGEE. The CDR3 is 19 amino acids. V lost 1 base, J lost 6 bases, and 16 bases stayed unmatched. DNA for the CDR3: TGTGCCAGCAGCGTACCTAAGGGGCATGGCGGGGGGGCCGCCGGGGAGCTGTTTTTT. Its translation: CASSVPKGHGGGAAGELFF.

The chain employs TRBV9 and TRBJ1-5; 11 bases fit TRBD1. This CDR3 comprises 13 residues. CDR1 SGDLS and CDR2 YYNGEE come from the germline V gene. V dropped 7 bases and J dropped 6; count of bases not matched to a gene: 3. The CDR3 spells CASGQGAGQPQHF. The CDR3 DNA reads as TGTGCCAGCGGACAGGGGGCTGGTCAGCCCCAGCATTTT.

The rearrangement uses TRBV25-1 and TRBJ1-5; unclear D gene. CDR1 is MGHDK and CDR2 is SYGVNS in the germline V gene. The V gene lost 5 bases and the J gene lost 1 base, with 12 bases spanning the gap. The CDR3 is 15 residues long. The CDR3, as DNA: TGTGCCAGCAGTAATTCCAGGTTAAGCAATCAGCCCCAGCATTTT. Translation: CASSNSRLSNQPQHF.

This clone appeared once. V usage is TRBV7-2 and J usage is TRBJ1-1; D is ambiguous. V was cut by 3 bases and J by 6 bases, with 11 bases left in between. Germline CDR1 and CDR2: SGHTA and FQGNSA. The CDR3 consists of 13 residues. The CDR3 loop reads CASSFGVRAEAFF. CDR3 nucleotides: TGTGCCAGCAGCTTCGGAGTTCGGGCTGAAGCTTTCTTT.

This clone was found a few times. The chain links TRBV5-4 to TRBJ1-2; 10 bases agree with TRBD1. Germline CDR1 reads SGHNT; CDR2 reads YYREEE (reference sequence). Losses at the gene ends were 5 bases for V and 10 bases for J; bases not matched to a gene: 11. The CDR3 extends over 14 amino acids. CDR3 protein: CASSSRTGGGSYTF. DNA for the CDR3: TGTGCCAGCAGTTCTAGGACAGGGGGGGGATCCTACACCTTC.

The CDR3 DNA reads as TGTGCCAGCAGGCGGAGGACCGTCTCCTACGAGCAGTACTTC. Its protein is CASRRRTVSYEQYF. V is TRBV6-6 and J is TRBJ2-7; D perhaps matches TRBD2 (5 bases). Trimming took 6 bases from V and 0 from J, leaving 12 bases between them. This CDR3 is 14 amino acids long. Germline V CDR1 and CDR2: MNHNY, SVGAGI (reference sequence).

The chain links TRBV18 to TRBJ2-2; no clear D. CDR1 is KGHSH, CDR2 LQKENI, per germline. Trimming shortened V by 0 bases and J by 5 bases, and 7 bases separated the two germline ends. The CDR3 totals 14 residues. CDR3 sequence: CASSPPYGTGELFF. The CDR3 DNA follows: TGTGCCAGCTCACCACCGTACGGGACCGGGGAGCTGTTTTTT.